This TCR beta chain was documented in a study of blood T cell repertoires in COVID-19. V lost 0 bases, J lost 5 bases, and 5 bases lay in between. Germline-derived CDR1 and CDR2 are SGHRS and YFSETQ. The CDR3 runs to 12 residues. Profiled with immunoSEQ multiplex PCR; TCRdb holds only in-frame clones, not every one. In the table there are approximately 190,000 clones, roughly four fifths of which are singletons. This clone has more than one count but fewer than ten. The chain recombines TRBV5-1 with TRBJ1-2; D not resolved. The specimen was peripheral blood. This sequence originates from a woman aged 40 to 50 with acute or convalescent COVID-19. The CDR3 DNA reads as TGCGCCAGCAGCTTGGGCGAATATGGCTACACCTTC. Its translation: CASSLGEYGYTF.